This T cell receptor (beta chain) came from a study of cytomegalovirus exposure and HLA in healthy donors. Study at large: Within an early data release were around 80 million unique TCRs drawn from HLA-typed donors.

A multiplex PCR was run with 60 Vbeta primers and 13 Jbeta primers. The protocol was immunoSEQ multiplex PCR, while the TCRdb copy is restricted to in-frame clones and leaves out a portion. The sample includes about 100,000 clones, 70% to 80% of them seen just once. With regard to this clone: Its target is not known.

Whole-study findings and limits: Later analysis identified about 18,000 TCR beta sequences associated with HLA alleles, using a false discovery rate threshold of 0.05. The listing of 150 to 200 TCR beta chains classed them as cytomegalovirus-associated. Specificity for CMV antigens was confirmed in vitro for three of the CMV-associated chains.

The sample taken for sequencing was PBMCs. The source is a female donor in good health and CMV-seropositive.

The CDR3 is CASSPLAVNPEAFF. Written as DNA, the CDR3 is TGCGCCAGCAGCCCCTTGGCAGTTAACCCTGAAGCTTTCTTT. The chain carries TRBV5-1 and TRBJ1-1; D not resolved. Germline loops: CDR1 SGHRS, CDR2 YFSETQ. This CDR3 has 14 amino acids. The V and J ends lost 4 bases and 6 bases respectively, with 16 bases between them.